These T cell receptor beta chains were read from a single sample in a study of T-cell memory formation after mild COVID-19. TCRdb recomputed calls from the 5' RACE reads with MiXCR, one row per CDR3 protein. The sample gives about 200,000 distinct CDR3 sequences, more than 15% of which show up once; just over 2% is in the top ten. Sequencing input: PBMCs or a T cell subset sorted from them (not recorded which). The receptor set was obtained from an adult woman who had mild COVID-19 (a few samples of this study predate the infection). Cell type and time point are not known. Each CDR3 is given with its conserved first and last residue.

v_gene: TRBV20-1
CDR3aa: CSASRGWGASSYNEQFF

v_gene: TRBV6-5
CDR3aa: CASSPGGGLYGYTF

v_gene: TRBV18
CDR3aa: CASSPGTGAEKLFF

v_gene: TRBV20-1
CDR3aa: CSARPTGRMGEQFF

v_gene: TRBV15
CDR3aa: CATSSQGASGYTF

v_gene: TRBV7-2
CDR3aa: CASSLGLAWETQYF

v_gene: TRBV12-3/TRBV12-4
CDR3aa: CASSLGLAEHYEQYF

v_gene: TRBV5-1
CDR3aa: CASSTWSNQPQHF

v_gene: TRBV5-1
CDR3aa: CASRDSFNSPLHF

v_gene: TRBV18
CDR3aa: CASSPPWGSGETQYF

v_gene: TRBV6-5
CDR3aa: CASSRFTSASTDTQYF

v_gene: TRBV5-1
CDR3aa: CASSPEVAATYEQYF

v_gene: TRBV7-2
CDR3aa: CASSFRRAETQYF

v_gene: TRBV20-1
CDR3aa: CSAHSRGPSGNTIYF

v_gene: TRBV29-1
CDR3aa: CSVVRETQYF

v_gene: TRBV11-3
CDR3aa: CASSYISGGQFF

v_gene: TRBV6-1
CDR3aa: CASAGGHTDTQYF

v_gene: TRBV24-1
CDR3aa: CATRAGGDGTEAFF

v_gene: TRBV7-3
CDR3aa: CASSPDRGVYEQYF

v_gene: TRBV5-1
CDR3aa: CASSSPSTDTQYF

v_gene: TRBV5-1
CDR3aa: CASSFTGQGINEQFF

v_gene: TRBV7-8
CDR3aa: CASSLLKSTQYF

v_gene: TRBV9
CDR3aa: CASSVAPPGAPGTGELFF

v_gene: TRBV7-9
CDR3aa: CASSLGDAAGDTQYF

v_gene: TRBV20-1
CDR3aa: CSARVILGQETQYF

v_gene: TRBV20-1
CDR3aa: CSAPTGGNTQYF

v_gene: TRBV20-1
CDR3aa: CSAREGFSYNEQFF

v_gene: TRBV14
CDR3aa: CASSPSQHETTGASYSNQPQHF

v_gene: TRBV3-1
CDR3aa: CASSQYDSYEQYF

v_gene: TRBV5-1
CDR3aa: CASKRREGPNEQYF

v_gene: TRBV28
CDR3aa: CAVGDTYEQYF

v_gene: TRBV5-1
CDR3aa: CASSLSDPTGQPQHF

v_gene: TRBV9
CDR3aa: CASSEGQFFSGANVLTF

v_gene: TRBV18
CDR3aa: CASSPGRQETQYF

v_gene: TRBV2
CDR3aa: CASSDRWVTEAFF

v_gene: TRBV5-1
CDR3aa: CASSLVGGTTGELFF

v_gene: TRBV7-6
CDR3aa: CASSLTEMNTEAFF

v_gene: TRBV11-2
CDR3aa: CASSPRTGIDTQYF

v_gene: TRBV27
CDR3aa: CASSLTTGAGYGYTF

v_gene: TRBV6-6
CDR3aa: CASSSPPYEQYF

v_gene: TRBV5-1
CDR3aa: CASTQDLSSYNEQFF

v_gene: TRBV24-1
CDR3aa: CATSVGGGDTEAFF

v_gene: TRBV6-6
CDR3aa: CASSLVTDHTEAFF

v_gene: TRBV6-6
CDR3aa: CASSYSPLRGDEQYF

v_gene: TRBV19
CDR3aa: CASSMATGTDYGYTF

v_gene: TRBV3-1
CDR3aa: CASSNRGQANEKLFF

v_gene: TRBV30
CDR3aa: CAWSRGEAFF